This T cell receptor beta chain derives from a study of T cell changes during pregnancy in multiple sclerosis. The germline V gene encodes CDR1 SGHDT and CDR2 YYEEEE. This CDR3 is 13 amino acids long. V was trimmed by 6 bases and J by 5 bases, leaving 9 bases between them. TCRdb keeps only in-frame clones here, not all; method: immunoSEQ multiplex PCR. The table has fewer than 50,000 clones, 85% to 90% seen once; the top ten hold roughly 0.53%. The source of this sequence is a female donor with multiple sclerosis, enrolled in a pregnancy study. The specimen comprised CD4+ T cells from peripheral blood mononuclear cells, sampled in the first trimester of pregnancy. V is TRBV5-6 and J is TRBJ1-6; tentative D call: TRBD1 (5 bases). CDR3 residues: CASKWGDNSPLHF. Here the CDR3 DNA reads TGTGCCAGCAAGTGGGGGGATAATTCACCCCTCCACTTT.